This passage covers 32 T cell receptor beta chains from one sample sequenced in a study of molecular identifiers for immune sequencing clone quantification. TCRdb used MiXCR to reprocess the PCR reads, holding one entry per CDR3 protein. The sample carries about 320,000 distinct CDR3 sequences, 20% to 25% recorded once. Specimen: naive CD8+ T cells from blood, with Jurkat cell RNA spiked in. Stated subset: FACS-sorted CD8+CD4-CCR7+CD45RA+ naive T cells. All receptors come from a human donor in good health. Some libraries in this study had Jurkat cell RNA spiked in.

This clonotype has more than one count but fewer than ten. V is TRBV7-2 and J is TRBJ2-7, with TRBD2 matching 15 bases. The CDR3 covers 15 residues. Germline lookup yields CDR1 SGHTA and CDR2 FQGNSA. The V gene end was trimmed by 4 bases and the J gene end by 3 bases; junction bases not matched to a gene: 1. The CDR3: CASSWTSGRVYEQYF. The CDR3 DNA follows: TGTGCCAGCAGCTGGACTAGCGGGAGGGTCTACGAGCAGTACTTC.

Regarding this clonotype: No conserved phenylalanine or tryptophan ends this CDR3, so it is likely a read error. The chain links TRBV4-1 to TRBJ1-5; 9 nucleotides align to TRBD1. Germline V gene lookup returns CDR1 MGHRA and CDR2 YSYEKL. This CDR3 contains 14 residues. The J segment lost 9 bases and the V segment lost 3 bases, leaving 6 bases of the junction unmatched. CDR3 DNA: TGCGCCAGCAGCCAGGGACAGGGCGGTTGGCCCCAGCATCTT. This encodes CASSQGQGGWPQHL.

This clonotype was detected ten times or more. The genes are TRBV4-1 and TRBJ1-3, with D uncertain. This CDR3 region has 15 residues. Trimming removed 2 bases at V and 0 bases at J, with 8 bases between. CDR1 is MGHRA, CDR2 YSYEKL, per germline. The CDR3 coding sequence is TGCGCCAGCAGCCAACTGTTCAGCTCTGGAAACACCATATATTTT. Protein product: CASSQLFSSGNTIYF.

This clonotype was found a few times. The CDR3 is CASSEGVVRGPLVGFF. In nucleotides, the CDR3 is TGTGCCAGCAGTGAAGGTGTAGTTCGGGGTCCGTTAGTTGGTTTCTTT. The chain joins TRBV6-1 to TRBJ1-1, with D unclear. Germline CDR1 is MNHNS and CDR2 is SASEGT. The CDR3 runs to 16 residues. The ends were cut back, 1 base at V and 13 bases at J, with 25 bases in the middle.

A note on this clonotype: It may be a read error: a sequence one base away is much more abundant. The chain has TRBV5-4 and TRBJ2-7; weak D call: TRBD2 (6 bases). The CDR3 is 15 residues long. The germline gives CDR1 SGHNT, CDR2 YYREEE (reference sequence). The V gene lost 2 bases and the J gene lost 0 bases, with 12 bases spanning the gap. As DNA, the CDR3 is TGTGCCAGCAGCTTAATGTCCGGGAGCTCCTACGAGCAGTACTTC. Translating gives CASSLMSGSSYEQYF.

This clonotype turned up a few times. The chain employs TRBV20-1 and TRBJ2-1, with 8 bases aligning to TRBD2. Trimming removed 2 bases from V and 6 bases from J; junction bases left unmatched: 15. CDR1 DFQATT and CDR2 SNEGSKA come from the germline V gene (reference sequence). CDR3 length equals 17 residues. CDR3 in DNA: TGCAGTGCTAGATCGGTTCGTCCGGGAGGGCCGAGCAATGAGCAGTTCTTC. Translating gives CSARSVRPGGPSNEQFF.

This clonotype was recorded a few times. Here the CDR3 reads CASGGAGEETQYF. CDR3 DNA: TGTGCCAGCGGCGGAGCGGGCGAAGAGACCCAGTACTTC. This sequence joins TRBV2 and TRBJ2-5, with D maybe TRBD2 (6 bases). V was cut by 8 bases and J by 3 bases, with 13 bases left in between. This CDR3 comprises 13 residues. CDR1 is SNHLY and CDR2 is FYNNEI in the germline V gene.

As concerns this clonotype: A much larger clone differs by one base, so this may be a read error. V is TRBV7-6 and J is TRBJ2-5; D possibly corresponds to TRBD2 (5 bases). The germline V gene encodes CDR1 SGHVS and CDR2 FNYEAQ. This CDR3 has 13 residues. In nucleotides, the CDR3 is TGTGCCAGCAGCTTCGGGATGCAAGGGACCCAGTACTTC. It is translated as CASSFGMQGTQYF.

This clonotype came up many times. CDR3 residues: CASSSSSGGYEQYF. DNA for the CDR3: TGTGCCAGCAGTTCGTCTAGCGGGGGTTACGAGCAGTACTTC. J is TRBJ2-7 and V is TRBV7-9; 10 bases line up with TRBD2. V lost 6 bases to trimming and J lost 4 bases; unmatched junction nucleotides: 6. The CDR3 runs to 14 residues. CDR1 and CDR2 (germline): SEHNR, FQNEAQ (reference sequence).

There are many counts of this clonotype. The chain is built from TRBV12-3 or TRBV12-4 and TRBJ2-3; possible D gene TRBD2, 7 bases. The V end lost 11 bases, the J end lost 5 bases, and 14 bases lay between the germline ends. The CDR3 loop spans 12 amino acids. The CDR3 DNA follows: TGTGCCGACGGGGGGCAGGTAGATACGCAGTATTTT. This gives the protein CADGGQVDTQYF.

This clonotype was seen ten or more times. The chain carries TRBV28 and TRBJ2-3; possibly TRBD1 for D (7 bases). The CDR3 is 20 amino acids. Germline CDR1 MDHEN, CDR2 SYDVKM. V lost 4 bases and J lost 2, with 28 bases in between. CDR3 loop: CASSSTTGWFGTGHTDTQYF. The CDR3 nucleotides read TGTGCCAGCAGTTCGACGACAGGGTGGTTTGGGACTGGGCACACAGATACGCAGTATTTT.

This clonotype was recorded many times. The chain couples TRBV6-5 to TRBJ1-5, with TRBD1 matching 9 bases. J lost 1 base, V lost 6 bases, and 7 bases had no gene match. The germline gives CDR1 MNHEY, CDR2 SVGAGI. This CDR3 region has 16 residues. Here the CDR3 DNA reads TGTGCCAGCAGGGCTACAGGGGGCAGGAGCAATCAGCCCCAGCATTTT. It translates to CASRATGGRSNQPQHF.

The J gene is TRBJ1-1, the V gene TRBV12-3 or TRBV12-4; D is unresolved. Between the trimmed V and J ends, which lost 7 bases and 6 bases, there was a span of 12 bases. The CDR3 is made up of 12 amino acids. DNA for the CDR3: TGTGCCAGCACCGCGGACGCCGCTGAAGCTTTCTTT. It yields the protein CASTADAAEAFF.

The rearrangement links TRBV19 to TRBJ1-1; D possibly corresponds to TRBD1 (6 bases). Germline CDR1 and CDR2: LNHDA and SQIVND (reference sequence). This CDR3 has 13 amino acids. V lost 7 bases to trimming and J lost 6 bases, with 15 bases between them. The CDR3 here is CASTLGGGSEAFF. The CDR3 DNA follows: TGTGCCAGTACTCTCGGGGGGGGCTCTGAAGCTTTCTTT. Supplemented by reference TRBV19 and TRBJ1-1, the full variable domain reads DGGITQSPKYLFRKEGQNVTLSCEQNLNHDAMYWYRQDPGQGLRLIYYSQIVNDFQKGDIAEGYSVSREKKESFPLTVTSAQKNPTAFYLCASTLGGGSEAFFGQGTRLTVV.

Many counts were recorded for this clonotype. The genes are TRBV6-2 or TRBV6-3 and TRBJ2-3, with a weak D call TRBD2 (6 bases). The CDR3 totals 14 residues. V gave up 6 bases and J gave up 4 bases, with 14 bases separating them. Germline assignment: CDR1 MNHEY and CDR2 SVGEGT. CDR3 protein: CASSWGVDPDTQYF. As DNA, the CDR3 is TGTGCCAGCAGCTGGGGGGTGGACCCAGATACGCAGTATTTT.

This clonotype was seen at least ten times. V usage is TRBV7-2 and J usage is TRBJ2-7; tentatively, D is TRBD1 (5 bases). Germline V gives CDR1 SGHTA, CDR2 FQGNSA. V was clipped by 0 bases and J by 2 bases, with 8 bases between them. The length of the CDR3 is 14 residues. CDR3 nucleotides: TGTGCCAGCAGCTTAGCTCCAGGGACCTACGAGCAGTACTTC. It yields the protein CASSLAPGTYEQYF.

In this sample, this clonotype turned up many times. The chain has TRBV4-3 and TRBJ2-5, with D hard to call. The germline V gene encodes CDR1 LGHNA and CDR2 YSLEER. This CDR3 is built from 16 residues. Trimming took off 1 base at V and 1 base at J, with 13 bases between the two ends. This CDR3 reads CASSQGPGSGQETQYF. In DNA, the CDR3 is TGCGCCAGCAGCCAAGGTCCGGGTTCCGGCCAAGAGACCCAGTACTTC.

Turning to this clonotype: Germline is not matched at one junction end, which may reflect a read error. The CDR3 DNA reads TGCGGTGCTAGAGACGGGACGTTGACCTACGAGCAGTACTTC. It specifies CGARDGTLTYEQYF. The chain recombines TRBV20-1 with TRBJ2-7; D may correspond to TRBD1 or TRBD2 (5 bases each). The germline V gene has CDR1 DFQATT and CDR2 SNEGSKA (reference sequence). There are 14 residues in the CDR3.

This clonotype was picked up a small number of times. The rearrangement links TRBV19 to TRBJ2-7, with TRBD2 matching 8 bases. This CDR3 spans 17 amino acids. Germline trimming cut 0 bases from V and 3 bases from J; bases unmatched to any gene: 10. Germline V lookup: CDR1 LNHDA, CDR2 SQIVND (reference sequence). CDR3 amino acids: CASSIDASGSAFYEQYF. The CDR3 DNA follows: TGTGCCAGTAGTATAGACGCCAGCGGGAGCGCGTTCTACGAGCAGTACTTC.

The chain is built from TRBV3-1 and TRBJ2-3; tentatively, D is TRBD1 (6 bases). The CDR3 is made up of 15 amino acids. The V end was cut by 5 bases, the J end by 9 bases, with 21 bases between. Germline assignment: CDR1 LGHDT and CDR2 YNNKEL (reference sequence). The CDR3 protein is CASSYSPGTLNTQYF. The CDR3, as DNA: TGTGCCAGCAGCTACAGTCCCGGGACATTAAACACGCAGTATTTT.

This clonotype was recorded only once. This sequence joins TRBV27 and TRBJ2-1; D is tentatively TRBD1 or TRBD2 (5 bases each). With 5 bases removed from V and 2 bases from J, the gap between germline ends came to 13 bases. CDR3 length equals 15 residues. Germline CDR1 MNHEY, CDR2 SMNVEV (reference sequence). The CDR3 loop is CASSPAGSPYNEQFF. CDR3 DNA: TGTGCCAGCAGTCCCGCAGGGAGCCCCTACAATGAGCAGTTCTTC.

This clonotype was observed a few times. The genes are TRBV3-1 and TRBJ2-4; D may be TRBD1 or TRBD2 (5 bases each). CDR3 size: 16 residues. Trimming shortened V by 1 base and J by 0 bases, and 10 bases separated the two germline ends. Per the germline V gene, CDR1 is LGHDT and CDR2 is YNNKEL (reference sequence). CDR3 sequence reads: CASSQVSGRAKNIQYF. The CDR3 nucleotides are TGTGCCAGCAGCCAAGTATCGGGACGAGCCAAAAACATTCAGTACTTC. The entire variable domain, with the rest obtained from reference TRBV3-1 and TRBJ2-4, is as follows: DTAVSQTPKYLVTQMGNDKSIKCEQNLGHDTMYWYKQDSKKFLKIMFSYNNKELIINETVPNRFSPKSPDKAHLNLHINSLELGDSAVYFCASSQVSGRAKNIQYFGAGTRLSVL.

With respect to this clonotype: One junction end disagrees with the germline gene, perhaps due to a read error. The gene calls are TRBV28 and TRBJ2-5; 9 bases agree with TRBD1. This CDR3 has 16 residues. CDR1 and CDR2 from the germline V gene are MDHEN and SYDVKM. The chain's CDR3 is CAGSLWLTGGSEAQYF. The CDR3 DNA reads as TGTGCCGGCAGTTTATGGCTCACAGGGGGCTCCGAGGCCCAGTACTTC.

This clonotype was picked up many times. This CDR3 is CASSLVSTEAFF. The CDR3 region has the DNA TGTGCCAGCAGCTTAGTAAGCACTGAAGCTTTCTTT. The rearrangement uses TRBV7-9 and TRBJ1-1; D not resolved. CDR1 is SEHNR and CDR2 is FQNEAQ in the germline V gene (reference sequence). The CDR3 has 12 residues. The V end was cut by 1 base, the J end by 4 bases, with 4 bases between.

This clonotype has at least ten counts. V and J are TRBV4-1 and TRBJ2-3; D gene uncertain. The CDR3 length is 12 residues. Germline CDR1 and CDR2: MGHRA and YSYEKL. The V end was cut by 5 bases, the J end by 4 bases, with 7 bases between. CDR3 protein: CASSSSADTQYF. For the CDR3, the DNA is TGCGCCAGCAGCTCCTCGGCAGATACGCAGTATTTT.

This clonotype has at least ten counts. V and J are TRBV7-9 and TRBJ1-2; no clear D. This CDR3 is built from 12 residues. The germline V gene has CDR1 SEHNR and CDR2 FQNEAQ (reference sequence). Trimming left V 1 base short and J 4 bases short, with 4 bases between. The CDR3 loop reads CASSLGTYGYTF. The CDR3 nucleotides are TGTGCCAGCAGCTTAGGGACCTATGGCTACACCTTC.

As for this clonotype: Just one base apart from a much larger clone, this may be a read error. This rearrangement joins TRBV28 to TRBJ2-6; D possibly corresponds to TRBD2 (6 bases). From germline, CDR1 is MDHEN and CDR2 SYDVKM. This CDR3 region has 22 residues. V was trimmed by 4 bases and J by 0 bases, leaving 28 bases between them. The CDR3 sequence: CASSSHPAIRGNTGSGANVLTF. DNA for the CDR3: TGTGCCAGCAGTTCCCACCCCGCCATACGGGGGAACACTGGCTCTGGGGCCAACGTCCTGACTTTC.

A remark on this clonotype: The final CDR3 position lacks the conserved phenylalanine or tryptophan, pointing to a likely read error. V gene TRBV3-1 combines with J gene TRBJ2-6; TRBD2 aligns across 8 bases. CDR3 size: 15 residues. Germline-derived CDR1 and CDR2 are LGHDT and YNNKEL (reference sequence). With 0 bases clipped from V and 14 bases from J, the junction kept 9 bases outside the gene matches. CDR3 loop: CASSQEGGGQPLLTL. CDR3 coding DNA: TGTGCCAGCAGCCAAGAAGGCGGGGGGCAGCCTCTCCTGACTCTC.

On this clonotype: This may come from a read error, since a much larger clone is one base off. The chain has TRBV7-9 and TRBJ2-5; 11 nucleotides line up with TRBD2. The length of the CDR3 is 15 residues. Germline assignment: CDR1 SEHNR and CDR2 FQNEAQ (reference sequence). CDR3 sequence (DNA): TGTGCCAGCTGCTTCATAGCGGGGGGGCCAGAGACCCAGTACTTC. Protein sequence: CASCFIAGGPETQYF.

This clonotype was seen many times. CDR3 sequence reads: CASARSQGDSPLHF. The CDR3 DNA follows: TGTGCCAGCGCCCGATCGCAGGGAGACTCACCCCTCCACTTT. The chain is built from TRBV9 and TRBJ1-6, with D tentatively TRBD1 (5 bases). V lost 7 bases to trimming and J lost 10 bases, with 18 bases between them. Germline CDR1 reads SGDLS; CDR2 reads YYNGEE. The CDR3 totals 14 residues.

This clonotype was observed a single time. A single base separates this from a much larger clone, so it may be a read error. The J gene is TRBJ1-2, the V gene TRBV29-1; 8 nucleotides agree with TRBD1. This CDR3 is built from 13 residues. The V gene's germline CDR1 is SQVTM and CDR2 ANQGSEA. CDR3 in amino acids: CGVEAGGANGYTF. In DNA form, the CDR3 reads TGCGGCGTTGAAGCAGGGGGCGCGAATGGCTACACCTTC.

Of note for this clonotype: The conserved phenylalanine or tryptophan is not found at the CDR3 terminus, so this likely reflects a read error. CDR3 in amino acids: CAWSVVRGSEQYL. In DNA form, the CDR3 reads TGTGCCTGGAGTGTAGTAAGGGGTTCCGAGCAGTACCTC. The chain combines TRBV30 with TRBJ2-7, with a weak D call TRBD1 (5 bases). The CDR3 covers 13 residues. CDR1 is GTSNPN, CDR2 SVGIG, per germline (reference sequence). Trimming removed 0 bases at V and 6 bases at J, with 12 bases between.